The next 21 T cell receptor beta chains were all read from a single sample in a study of blood T cell repertoires in COVID-19. Profiled with immunoSEQ multiplex PCR; TCRdb holds only in-frame clones, not every one. The sample lists 13,000 to 15,000 clones, 75% to 90% seen once, with under 3.5% in the top ten. Material: peripheral blood. The receptor set was obtained from a human donor in a cohort sampled during active COVID-19.

CDR3 in DNA: TGTGCCAGCAGCTTGGGGGTCGGGGCTGGAAACACCATATATTTT. Protein: CASSLGVGAGNTIYF. V is TRBV5-6 and J is TRBJ1-3; D is ambiguous. V was cut by 0 bases and J by 2 bases, with 9 bases left in between. This CDR3 has 15 amino acids. The V gene's germline CDR1 is SGHDT and CDR2 YYEEEE.

V gene TRBV5-1 combines with J gene TRBJ2-1; 10 bases are shared with TRBD1. This CDR3 is 15 amino acids long. The junction had 1 base not matched to a gene; V was cut back by 0 bases and J by 4 bases. From germline, CDR1 is SGHRS and CDR2 YFSETQ. DNA of the CDR3: TGCGCCAGCAGCTTGGGGACAGGGGGTTACAATGAGCAGTTCTTC. Encoded protein: CASSLGTGGYNEQFF.

The chain combines TRBV25-1 with TRBJ2-3, with 9 bases aligning to TRBD2. CDR1 and CDR2 from the germline V gene are MGHDK and SYGVNS. Losses at the gene ends were 3 bases for V and 5 bases for J; bases not matched to a gene: 9. The CDR3 has 16 amino acids. CDR3 DNA sequence: TGTGCCAGCAGTGATGGGTTAGCGGGAGTTTTAGATACGCAGTATTTT. As protein: CASSDGLAGVLDTQYF. Complete variable domain (other parts from reference TRBV25-1 and TRBJ2-3): EADIYQTPRYLVIGTGKKITLECSQTMGHDKMYWYQQDPGMELHLIHYSYGVNSTEKGDLSSESTVSRIRTEHFPLTLESARPSHTSQYLCASSDGLAGVLDTQYFGPGTRLTVL.

J is TRBJ1-6 and V is TRBV5-6, with D hard to call. V was pared by 0 bases and J by 3 bases, with 13 bases between. Germline V gene sequence: CDR1 SGHDT, CDR2 YYEEEE. The CDR3 has 17 residues. The CDR3 loop is CASSLGQAAVYNSPLHF. DNA for the CDR3: TGTGCCAGCAGCTTGGGACAAGCGGCGGTCTATAATTCACCCCTCCACTTT. Drawing the rest from reference TRBV5-6 and TRBJ1-6, the complete variable domain is DAGVTQSPTHLIKTRGQQVTLRCSPKSGHDTVSWYQQALGQGPQFIFQYYEEEERQRGNFPDRFSGHQFPNYSSELNVNALLLGDSALYLCASSLGQAAVYNSPLHFGNGTRLTVT.

The chain recombines TRBV9 with TRBJ1-6; D is unresolved. The V gene lost 0 bases and the J gene lost 4 bases, with 14 bases spanning the gap. In germline, CDR1 is SGDLS, CDR2 YYNGEE. This CDR3 comprises 17 residues. The CDR3 here is CASSVAATRGYNSPLHF. The CDR3 DNA is TGTGCCAGCAGCGTAGCCGCCACTCGAGGGTATAATTCACCCCTCCACTTT. Supplemented by reference TRBV9 and TRBJ1-6, the full variable domain reads DSGVTQTPKHLITATGQRVTLRCSPRSGDLSVYWYQQSLDQGLQFLIQYYNGEERAKGNILERFSAQQFPDLHSELNLSSLELGDSALYFCASSVAATRGYNSPLHFGNGTRLTVT.

This clone was recorded a few times. This chain uses TRBV28 with TRBJ1-5; the match to TRBD1 covers 11 bases. The germline gives CDR1 MDHEN, CDR2 SYDVKM. The CDR3 spans 15 residues. J lost 6 bases, V lost 7 bases, and 8 bases had no gene match. The CDR3 nucleotides read TGTGCCAGCAATTCAGGACAGGGGGCTTTTCAGCCCCAGCATTTT. Translation gives CASNSGQGAFQPQHF.

The chain recombines TRBV19 with TRBJ1-4, with 8 bases fitting TRBD1. The CDR3 is made up of 13 amino acids. The ends lost 10 bases at V and 3 bases at J; junction bases unmatched: 4. From germline, CDR1 is LNHDA and CDR2 SQIVND (reference sequence). CDR3 in DNA: TGTGCCACCGAACAGGGGGCTAATGAAAAACTGTTTTTT. Protein: CATEQGANEKLFF.

The chain carries TRBV7-2 and TRBJ2-1; 7 positions match TRBD2. After removal of 6 bases from V and 7 bases from J, the junction contained 24 bases not matched to a gene. The CDR3 consists of 19 residues. From germline, CDR1 is SGHTA and CDR2 FQGNSA. This chain's CDR3 is CASRPLRGRSGGIVNEQFF. The CDR3, as DNA: TGTGCCAGCAGGCCCCTTCGCGGGAGAAGTGGAGGTATCGTGAATGAGCAGTTCTTC.

V and J are TRBV11-2 and TRBJ1-2, with 10 nucleotides matching TRBD1. The V and J ends lost 4 bases and 9 bases, in that order; junction bases with no gene match: 5. Germline lookup yields CDR1 SGHAT and CDR2 FQNNGV. The CDR3 consists of 13 residues. CDR3 in amino acids: CASSSDRGVSYTF. The CDR3 DNA reads as TGTGCCAGCAGCTCGGACAGGGGGGTGAGCTACACCTTC. Combining the CDR3 with reference TRBV11-2 and TRBJ1-2 gives the whole variable domain EAGVAQSPRYKIIEKRQSVAFWCNPISGHATLYWYQQILGQGPKLLIQFQNNGVVDDSQLPKDRFSAERLKGVDSTLKIQPAKLEDSAVYLCASSSDRGVSYTFGSGTRLTVV.

This clone was counted a single time. This chain connects TRBV7-8 to TRBJ1-1; possibly TRBD1 for D (5 bases). Germline values: CDR1 SGHVS, CDR2 FQNEAQ. V was pared by 2 bases and J by 2 bases, with 9 bases between. This CDR3 has 14 residues. CDR3 region: CASSLTTANTEAFF. CDR3 DNA sequence: TGTGCCAGCAGCTTAACGACAGCTAACACTGAAGCTTTCTTT.

This clone turned up a few times. The chain combines TRBV18 with TRBJ1-5; TRBD1 is a possible D gene (5 bases). There are 14 residues in the CDR3. Germline V gene lookup returns CDR1 KGHSH and CDR2 LQKENI. The V and J ends lost 6 bases and 1 base respectively, with 10 bases between them. Written as DNA, the CDR3 is TGTGCCAGCTCTCCAGGGCAGAGCAATCAGCCCCAGCATTTT. Its translation: CASSPGQSNQPQHF. Filled out from reference TRBV18 and TRBJ1-5, the complete variable domain reads NAGVMQNPRHLVRRRGQEARLRCSPMKGHSHVYWYRQLPEEGLKFMVYLQKENIIDESGMPKERFSAEFPKEGPSILRIQQVVRGDSAAYFCASSPGQSNQPQHFGDGTRLSIL.

CDR3 coding DNA: TGTGCCAGCGAGGTAGCGGGAGGCCTCTCGGGTAACGAGCAGTACTTC. Amino acids: CASEVAGGLSGNEQYF. The chain combines TRBV2 with TRBJ2-7, with TRBD2 matching 10 bases. This CDR3 is 16 amino acids long. The trim removed 8 bases at V and 5 bases at J, leaving 15 bases unmatched. CDR1 is SNHLY, CDR2 FYNNEI, per germline. The full variable domain, with the rest looked up from reference TRBV2 and TRBJ2-7, is EPEVTQTPSHQVTQMGQEVILRCVPISNHLYFYWYRQILGQKVEFLVSFYNNEISEKSEIFDDQFSVERPDGSNFTLKIRSTKLEDSAMYFCASEVAGGLSGNEQYFGPGTRLTVT.

V usage is TRBV5-6 and J usage is TRBJ2-7; possibly TRBD2 for D (6 bases). Germline V CDR1 and CDR2: SGHDT, YYEEEE. Trimming took 4 bases from V and 6 from J, leaving 20 bases between them. This CDR3 spans 15 amino acids. The CDR3 region is CASSPSGTPPGEQYF. CDR3 sequence (DNA): TGTGCCAGCAGCCCCTCCGGGACTCCTCCCGGCGAGCAGTACTTC.

The chain has TRBV12-3 or TRBV12-4 and TRBJ2-3; no reliable D call. V was trimmed by 4 bases and J by 2 bases, leaving 7 bases between them. CDR3 length: 13 amino acids. The DNA of the CDR3 is TGTGCCAGCAGTTCCCCCTTCACAGATACGCAGTATTTT. As protein: CASSSPFTDTQYF.

This chain connects TRBV18 to TRBJ2-7, with D uncertain. CDR1 and CDR2 from the germline V gene are KGHSH and LQKENI. CDR3 length equals 15 residues. V was trimmed by 3 bases and J by 0 bases, leaving 12 bases between them. CDR3 DNA sequence: TGTGCCAGCTCACCGACATCGCCCAACTCCTACGAGCAGTACTTC. Translating gives CASSPTSPNSYEQYF.

This chain uses TRBV5-4 with TRBJ2-3; 8 nucleotides line up with TRBD2. Trimming at V came to 4 bases and at J to 4 bases, leaving 11 bases not matched to a gene. The CDR3 extends over 16 amino acids. Per germline, CDR1 SGHNT and CDR2 YYREEE (reference sequence). The CDR3 DNA sequence: TGTGCCAGCAGCCGGTCGACTAGCGCCGTCGCAGATACGCAGTATTTT. It translates to CASSRSTSAVADTQYF.

The chain links TRBV19 to TRBJ1-5; a possible D gene is TRBD1 (6 bases). The germline V and J ends were trimmed by 3 bases and 1 base, with 10 bases remaining between them. The CDR3 runs 15 residues. Germline V gene data show CDR1 as LNHDA and CDR2 as SQIVND (reference sequence). The CDR3 is CASSIFTGSNQPQHF. The CDR3, as DNA: TGTGCCAGTAGTATCTTTACAGGGAGCAATCAGCCCCAGCATTTT.

This clone was recorded a few times. The rearrangement uses TRBV4-1 and TRBJ1-2, with 9 bases aligning to TRBD1. The CDR3 consists of 17 residues. V gave up 3 bases and J gave up 4 bases; unmatched junction bases: 12. Germline lookup yields CDR1 MGHRA and CDR2 YSYEKL. CDR3 DNA: TGCGCCAGCAGCCAGGACCCTACAGGGGGCGCTGGCTATGGCTACACCTTC. Its translation is CASSQDPTGGAGYGYTF.

This chain uses TRBV30 with TRBJ1-1, with 9 bases identical to TRBD1. This CDR3 has 12 amino acids. In germline, CDR1 is GTSNPN, CDR2 SVGIG (reference sequence). The V and J ends lost 1 base and 7 bases, in that order; junction bases with no gene match: 1. For the CDR3, the DNA is TGTGCCTGGAGTGCGGGACAGGGTGAAGCTTTCTTT. Protein sequence: CAWSAGQGEAFF.

V usage is TRBV28 and J usage is TRBJ1-5, with D maybe TRBD1 (5 bases). Germline V gene sequence: CDR1 MDHEN, CDR2 SYDVKM. The CDR3 sequence is 14 residues long. Deletions cut 3 bases from V and 2 bases from J, with 8 bases between. Here the CDR3 reads CASSLGGGNQPQHF. The CDR3 coding sequence is TGTGCCAGCAGTTTGGGAGGGGGCAATCAGCCCCAGCATTTT. Full variable domain (missing parts from reference TRBV28 and TRBJ1-5): DVKVTQSSRYLVKRTGEKVFLECVQDMDHENMFWYRQDPGLGLRLIYFSYDVKMKEKGDIPEGYSVSREKKERFSLILESASTNQTSMYLCASSLGGGNQPQHFGDGTRLSIL.

The genes are TRBV25-1 and TRBJ2-7, with TRBD2 as a possible D gene (6 bases). V was cut by 4 bases and J by 3 bases, with 19 bases left in between. The CDR3 is 16 residues long. Germline V lookup: CDR1 MGHDK, CDR2 SYGVNS. DNA for the CDR3: TGTGCCAGCAGTGGAACAGGAGGGCCCCGCCGCTACGAGCAGTACTTC. Translated, it gives CASSGTGGPRRYEQYF.